The 32 T cell receptor beta chains presented below share a single source sample, sequenced in a study of T cell responses to AZD1222 COVID-19 vaccine. Method: immunoSEQ multiplex PCR; TCRdb's copy keeps in-frame clones and lacks some. The repertoire has 200,000 or so clones, approximately 92% of them found once; the top ten carry more than 9%. The specimen comprised peripheral blood, sampled on day 0 of AZD1222 vaccination. The origin of the receptors is an adult in good health.

The chain uses TRBV27 and TRBJ2-2; perhaps TRBD2 as D (6 bases). V was pared by 10 bases and J by 4 bases, with 22 bases between. Germline assignment: CDR1 MNHEY and CDR2 SMNVEV (reference sequence). The CDR3 runs to 16 residues. CDR3: CATSTLSGGITGELFF. For the CDR3, the DNA is TGTGCCACCTCCACCTTATCCGGAGGGATCACCGGGGAGCTGTTTTTT.

The rearrangement links TRBV5-1 to TRBJ1-4; D is undetermined. CDR3 size: 15 residues. Trimming stripped 2 bases from V and 8 bases from J, with 16 bases between. The germline CDR1 and CDR2 sequences are SGHRS and YFSETQ. DNA of the CDR3: TGCGCCAGCAGCTTTTCTTCAAACCGGGAGGAAAAACTGTTTTTT. Translating it yields CASSFSSNREEKLFF.

The V call is TRBV5-8, the J call TRBJ2-3; maybe TRBD1 (5 bases). Germline V gene data show CDR1 as SGHTS and CDR2 as YDEGEE. This CDR3 spans 13 amino acids. V was pared by 6 bases and J by 2 bases, with 10 bases between. CDR3 region: CASKTEFTDTQYF. The CDR3, as DNA: TGTGCCAGCAAGACAGAATTCACAGATACGCAGTATTTT.

The rearrangement uses TRBV7-2 and TRBJ2-1; 8 bases fit TRBD2. Germline V CDR1 and CDR2: SGHTA, FQGNSA. The V and J ends lost 5 bases and 7 bases, in that order; junction bases with no gene match: 7. There are 14 residues in the CDR3. CDR3 DNA: TGTGCCAGCAGCCCCGCGGGGGGCATTAATGAGCAGTTCTTC. It translates to CASSPAGGINEQFF. The entire variable domain, with the rest obtained from reference TRBV7-2 and TRBJ2-1, is as follows: GAGVSQSPSNKVTEKGKDVELRCDPISGHTALYWYRQSLGQGLEFLIYFQGNSAPDKSGLPSDRFSAERTGGSVSTLTIQRTQQEDSAVYLCASSPAGGINEQFFGPGTRLTVL.

The chain links TRBV5-1 to TRBJ2-7; D is undetermined. The CDR3 runs 17 residues. Trimming cost V 3 bases and J 1 base, with 20 bases left between them. The germline V gene encodes CDR1 SGHRS and CDR2 YFSETQ. CDR3 nucleotide sequence: TGCGCCAGCAGCTGGACCCGGGTCGGTGCCATATCCTACGAGCAGTACTTC. Amino acid sequence: CASSWTRVGAISYEQYF.

In nucleotides, the CDR3 is TGTGCCAGCAGTTATGGGGACAGCTATGGCTACACCTTC. It codes for CASSYGDSYGYTF. The J gene is TRBJ1-2, the V gene TRBV7-2; 7 bases line up with TRBD1. After removal of 6 bases from V and 4 bases from J, the junction contained 5 bases not matched to a gene. Germline V gene sequence: CDR1 SGHTA, CDR2 FQGNSA. The CDR3 length is 13 residues.

The CDR3 coding sequence is TGTGCCAGCAGCCTGACCAGCGGAAGGGGTTACAATGAGCAGTTCTTC. It is translated as CASSLTSGRGYNEQFF. The chain combines TRBV3-1 (or the pseudogene TRBV3-2) with TRBJ2-1; either TRBD1 or TRBD2 may fit D (5 bases each). V was shortened by 4 bases and J by 4 bases, with 17 bases between the two germline ends. The length of the CDR3 is 16 residues. In germline, CDR1 is LGHDT, CDR2 YNNKEL (reference sequence).

The V and J genes are TRBV6-6 and TRBJ1-1, with D maybe TRBD1 (6 bases). The CDR3 has 12 amino acids. The V gene's germline CDR1 is MNHNY and CDR2 SVGAGI (reference sequence). V lost 10 bases and J lost 4, with 13 bases in between. In DNA form, the CDR3 reads TGTGCCACGATCCAGGGGATCACTGAAGCTTTCTTT. It translates to CATIQGITEAFF.

This sequence joins TRBV3-1 (or the pseudogene TRBV3-2) and TRBJ2-2, with a weak D call TRBD1 (5 bases). CDR3 length equals 14 residues. V lost 4 bases and J lost 5, with 11 bases in between. Germline CDR1 and CDR2: LGHDT and YNNKEL (reference sequence). Here the CDR3 DNA reads TGTGCCAGCAGCCCCACCGCAGGGACCGGGGAGCTGTTTTTT. Encoded protein: CASSPTAGTGELFF.

The V gene is TRBV14, the J gene TRBJ1-1; maybe TRBD1 (5 bases). CDR1 and CDR2 (germline): SGHDN, FVKESK. Trimming stripped 6 bases from V and 3 bases from J, with 11 bases between. This CDR3 has 13 amino acids. The CDR3 region has the DNA TGTGCCAGCAGGCCGCAAGGGGACACTGAAGCTTTCTTT. Protein: CASRPQGDTEAFF.

The chain recombines TRBV5-1 with TRBJ2-1; maybe TRBD1 (6 bases). V was shortened by 4 bases and J by 5 bases, with 13 bases between the two germline ends. Germline V lookup: CDR1 SGHRS, CDR2 YFSETQ. CDR3 length: 14 residues. The CDR3: CASSEGGIHNEQFF. Here the CDR3 DNA reads TGCGCCAGCAGCGAAGGGGGAATCCACAATGAGCAGTTCTTC.

This clone was seen only a few times. V and J are TRBV28 and TRBJ2-1, with 12 bases lining up with TRBD2. This CDR3 has 16 residues. The germline V gene encodes CDR1 MDHEN and CDR2 SYDVKM. V was clipped by 7 bases and J by 7 bases; unmatched bases: 11. CDR3 nucleotide sequence: TGTGCCAGCAACGTGGCTAGCGGGGGGGATGAAAATGAGCAGTTCTTC. The encoded protein is CASNVASGGDENEQFF.

This clone was seen a single time. The rearrangement uses TRBV29-1 and TRBJ2-3, with D perhaps matching TRBD1 (5 bases). Trimming removed 4 bases at V and 3 bases at J, with 11 bases between. This CDR3 has 13 amino acids. In germline, CDR1 is SQVTM, CDR2 ANQGSEA. CDR3 nucleotide sequence: TGCAGCGTTGTAAGGCAGGGTACAGATACGCAGTATTTT. This translates into CSVVRQGTDTQYF.

V gene TRBV24-1 combines with J gene TRBJ2-3; D unresolved. Trimming cost V 3 bases and J 6 bases, with 12 bases left between them. From germline, CDR1 is KGHDR and CDR2 SFDVKD. This CDR3 has 14 residues. CDR3 coding DNA: TGTGCCACCAGTGATGCTAAACTCGCCGATACGCAGTATTTT. Residues: CATSDAKLADTQYF.

The chain's CDR3 is CAWSLIGRGAFF. The CDR3 DNA reads as TGTGCCTGGAGTCTTATCGGGAGGGGGGCTTTCTTT. V usage is TRBV30 and J usage is TRBJ1-1; possible D gene TRBD1, 6 bases. V gave up 2 bases and J gave up 11 bases, with 15 bases separating them. This CDR3 region has 12 residues. Germline CDR1 and CDR2: GTSNPN and SVGIG (reference sequence).

The chain joins TRBV7-2 to TRBJ2-7; TRBD2 might be the D (6 bases). V was cut by 4 bases and J by 7 bases, with 17 bases left in between. Per the germline V gene, CDR1 is SGHTA and CDR2 is FQGNSA. This CDR3 is 14 amino acids long. Here the CDR3 DNA reads TGTGCCAGCAGCTGGGGTGGAGGGGCGCGAGAGCAGTACGTC. As protein: CASSWGGGAREQYV.

CDR3 nucleotides: TGTGCCTGGAGTGCCCGACAGGGCTTCGCCCGAGCGGGAGGGCCAGGTGAGCAGTTCTTC. It is translated as CAWSARQGFARAGGPGEQFF. The J gene is TRBJ2-1, the V gene TRBV30; 10 positions match TRBD2. Germline values: CDR1 GTSNPN, CDR2 SVGIG (reference sequence). The CDR3 contains 20 residues. V lost 1 base, J lost 9 bases, and 24 bases stayed unmatched. Drawing the rest from reference TRBV30 and TRBJ2-1, the complete variable domain is SQTIHQWPATLVQPVGSPLSLECTVEGTSNPNLYWYRQAAGRGLQLLFYSVGIGQISSEVPQNLSASRPQDRQFILSSKKLLLSDSGFYLCAWSARQGFARAGGPGEQFFGPGTRLTVL.

V gene TRBV27 combines with J gene TRBJ1-1, with 9 bases matching TRBD1. This CDR3 region has 17 residues. The germline V gene has CDR1 MNHEY and CDR2 SMNVEV (reference sequence). The V segment lost 7 bases and the J segment 0 bases; nucleotides outside the gene matches: 12. CDR3 bases: TGTGCCAGCATCCGCGTCCCGGGACAGGGAATGAACACTGAAGCTTTCTTT. Encoded protein: CASIRVPGQGMNTEAFF.

V and J are TRBV3-1 (or the pseudogene TRBV3-2) and TRBJ1-1, with unresolved D. V lost 4 bases, J lost 8 bases, and 14 bases lay in between. The germline V gene has CDR1 LGHDT and CDR2 YNNKEL (reference sequence). CDR3 length: 13 amino acids. In nucleotides, the CDR3 is TGTGCCAGCAGCCGAGAAAAAGGTGTCGAAGCTTTCTTT. Translated: CASSREKGVEAFF.

The gene calls are TRBV2 and TRBJ1-1; D uncertain. The length of the CDR3 is 14 residues. CDR1 is SNHLY and CDR2 is FYNNEI in the germline V gene. With 5 bases removed from V and 4 bases from J, the gap between germline ends came to 14 bases. The CDR3 here is CASSQREAGTEAFF. The CDR3 DNA sequence: TGTGCCAGCAGTCAACGGGAGGCAGGCACTGAAGCTTTCTTT.

This rearrangement joins TRBV12-3 or TRBV12-4 to TRBJ2-7, with D perhaps TRBD2 (6 bases). V was clipped by 4 bases and J by 7 bases, with 8 bases between them. This CDR3 spans 11 amino acids. For the CDR3, the DNA is TGTGCCAGCAGTTGGGGGGAGGAGCAGTACTTC. It codes for CASSWGEEQYF.

This chain uses TRBV6-2 or TRBV6-3 with TRBJ1-5; D call uncertain. Germline V lookup: CDR1 MNHEY, CDR2 SVGEGT. The CDR3 loop spans 17 amino acids. Trimming took off 0 bases at V and 0 bases at J, with 12 bases between the two ends. Here the CDR3 reads CASSYSMYGYSNQPQHF. The DNA for the CDR3 is TGTGCCAGCAGTTACTCGATGTATGGATATAGCAATCAGCCCCAGCATTTT.

The J gene is TRBJ2-1, the V gene TRBV11-2; maybe TRBD1 (5 bases). Germline V lookup: CDR1 SGHAT, CDR2 FQNNGV. Trimming pared 5 bases from V and 2 bases from J, leaving 10 bases between. The CDR3 has 14 residues. The CDR3 loop reads CASSRLTAYNEQFF. As DNA, the CDR3 is TGTGCCAGCAGCCGACTGACAGCCTACAATGAGCAGTTCTTC.

The chain is built from TRBV27 and TRBJ1-2; TRBD1 is a possible D gene (5 bases). The CDR3 has 14 amino acids. V lost 0 bases and J 4 bases, leaving 9 bases between the germline ends. Germline CDR1 and CDR2: MNHEY and SMNVEV (reference sequence). The CDR3 DNA follows: TGTGCCAGCAGTTTATCGGGGGGGGGCTATGGCTACACCTTC. It yields the protein CASSLSGGGYGYTF.

This chain connects TRBV28 to TRBJ1-2, with a weak D call TRBD1 (5 bases). Germline V gene sequence: CDR1 MDHEN, CDR2 SYDVKM. CDR3 length: 13 amino acids. Trimming removed 3 bases from V and 4 bases from J, with 9 bases in between. In nucleotides, the CDR3 is TGTGCCAGCAGTTTGCAGGGAGGCTATGGCTACACCTTC. This gives the protein CASSLQGGYGYTF.

This chain uses TRBV10-3 with TRBJ1-5, with 10 bases fitting TRBD1. The junction had 1 base not matched to a gene; V was cut back by 6 bases and J by 2 bases. Germline V lookup: CDR1 ENHRY, CDR2 SYGVKD. The CDR3 contains 14 residues. DNA for the CDR3: TGTGCCATCAGGGGGACAGGGGGCAATCAGCCCCAGCATTTT. Translation gives CAIRGTGGNQPQHF.

This clone was observed once. This chain joins TRBV6-4 and TRBJ2-1; 11 nucleotides align to TRBD1. There are 16 residues in the CDR3. J lost 4 bases, V lost 0 bases, and 2 bases had no gene match. CDR1 and CDR2 from the germline V gene are MRHNA and SNTAGT. CDR3 bases: TGTGCCAGCAGTGACTCGGGGACAGGGGGGTACAATGAGCAGTTCTTC. Its protein is CASSDSGTGGYNEQFF.

The chain recombines TRBV6-4 with TRBJ1-4; D gene ambiguous. Germline CDR1 and CDR2: MRHNA and SNTAGT. V shed 4 bases and J shed 8 bases, with 11 bases lying between them. This CDR3 is 13 amino acids long. In DNA, the CDR3 is TGTGCCAGCAGTGCGGACGGAAGCGAAAAACTGTTTTTT. Its protein product is CASSADGSEKLFF.

This chain connects TRBV27 to TRBJ1-2; D not certain. Trimming took off 3 bases at V and 2 bases at J, with 10 bases between the two ends. CDR3 size: 14 residues. Germline lookup yields CDR1 MNHEY and CDR2 SMNVEV (reference sequence). DNA of the CDR3: TGTGCCAGCAGTTTTAGGGAGAGCAACTATGGCTACACCTTC. Translating gives CASSFRESNYGYTF.

The chain carries TRBV7-9 and TRBJ1-2; 7 nucleotides line up with TRBD1. Unmatched junction bases numbered 9, after V lost 5 bases and J lost 0 bases. Germline-derived CDR1 and CDR2 are SEHNR and FQNEAQ (reference sequence). The CDR3 loop spans 16 amino acids. CDR3 amino acids: CASSLHDREANYGYTF. CDR3 coding DNA: TGTGCCAGCAGCCTCCATGACAGGGAAGCTAACTATGGCTACACCTTC.

V usage is TRBV6-5 and J usage is TRBJ2-1; 9 nucleotides match TRBD1. V gave up 8 bases and J gave up 5 bases; unmatched junction bases: 7. Germline assignment: CDR1 MNHEY and CDR2 SVGAGI. The CDR3 extends over 14 amino acids. The CDR3 DNA is TGTGCCAGCGTCACAGGGGGCTCAGACAATGAGCAGTTCTTC. It is translated as CASVTGGSDNEQFF.

Turning to this clone: The sample holds other DNA sequences that translate to the same CDR3. The gene calls are TRBV18 and TRBJ1-2; a weak D match, TRBD1 (6 bases). The CDR3 has 13 amino acids. Trimming left V 2 bases short and J 2 bases short, with 6 bases between. Germline V gene lookup returns CDR1 KGHSH and CDR2 LQKENI. The CDR3 nucleotides are TGTGCCAGCTCACCAGGACAGAACTATGGCTACACCTTC. Its protein is CASSPGQNYGYTF.